This is a list of T cell receptor beta chains from one sample in a study of shared clonotypes between healthy human individuals. Data came from immunoSEQ multiplex PCR; TCRdb stores just in-frame clones and leaves some out. The sample consists of some 2,000,000 clones, approximately 94% of them appearing once. Sequencing was carried out using naive CD8+ T cells sorted from blood. All receptors come from a man aged 18 to 29 in good health. The CDR3 runs from the conserved cysteine through the conserved F or W. D genes are given only for firm matches. A clone size is listed for some rows: how often the clone was seen (once, few, many), or a class if it is expanded.

clone_size	d_call	cdr3_length	v_call	j_call	cdr3_nt	cdr3_aa
.	.	18	TRBV2	TRBJ2-1	TGTGCCAGCAGTTTGGTTCTACCGGACTTTCCTTTGCACAATGAGCAGTTCTTC	CASSLVLPDFPLHNEQFF
.	.	15	TRBV6-5	TRBJ2-3	TGTGCCAGCAGTTACTCGCGGAGGGTGGCAGGTACGCAGTATTTT	CASSYSRRVAGTQYF
.	TRBD1	18	TRBV7-9	TRBJ1-6	TGTGCCAGCAGCTTAACCCCGACAGGGAAATTAGGGATTTCACCCCTCCACTTT	CASSLTPTGKLGISPLHF
few	.	10	TRBV20-1	TRBJ1-1	TGCAGTGTGGGTTACACTGAAGCTTTCTTT	CSVGYTEAFF
.	TRBD1	18	TRBV7-6	TRBJ1-3	TGTGCCAGCAGCTTAGAACCGGACGACAGGGTCCCTGGAAACACCATATATTTT	CASSLEPDDRVPGNTIYF
.	.	15	TRBV2	TRBJ2-3	TGTGCCAGCAGATCCGACAGGACTAGCACAGATACGCAGTATTTT	CASRSDRTSTDTQYF
.	.	15	TRBV28	TRBJ2-7	TGTGCCAGCAGTTTTGGTAGGGCTCCCTTCGCCGAGCAGTACTTC	CASSFGRAPFAEQYF
.	.	13	TRBV27	TRBJ2-1	TGTGCCAGCCATCTGGAGGGCAATAATGAGCAGTTCTTC	CASHLEGNNEQFF
.	TRBD2	16	TRBV13	TRBJ2-2	TGTGCCAGCAGCCCCTCCGGACTAGGGGCGATCGGGGAGCTGTTTTTT	CASSPSGLGAIGELFF
.	.	15	TRBV4-1	TRBJ2-7	TGCGCCAGCAGCCAAGAAGGAAGTGGGTACTACGAGCAGTACTTC	CASSQEGSGYYEQYF
.	.	17	TRBV9	TRBJ2-2	TGTGCCAGCAGCGTCCCGAAAGGGGGACCGAACACCGGGGAGCTGTTTTTT	CASSVPKGGPNTGELFF
once	.	16	TRBV9	TRBJ2-2	TGTGCCAGCAGCGTAGAACGGGAACAGAACACCGGGGAGCTGTTTTTT	CASSVEREQNTGELFF
.	.	17	TRBV2	TRBJ2-1	TGTGCCAGCAGTCCCCAGGGGACGGTCGGCTCCTACAATGAGCAGTTCTTC	CASSPQGTVGSYNEQFF
.	.	15	TRBV6-5	TRBJ2-3	TGTGCCAGCAGTTACTCGGCAGCGGACACAGATACGCAGTATTTT	CASSYSAADTDTQYF
.	.	18	TRBV4-3	TRBJ2-7	TGCGCCAGCAGCCTTTCACGGTCCGTGGGGATCTCCTCCTACGAGCAGTACTTC	CASSLSRSVGISSYEQYF
.	.	16	TRBV9	TRBJ2-1	TGTGCCAGCAGCGTAGTTAAGGGTGGCTCCTACAATGAGCAGTTCTTC	CASSVVKGGSYNEQFF
.	.	14	TRBV28	TRBJ2-7	TGTGCCAGCAGTTTCCGGGTCAGCTCCTACGAGCAGTACTTC	CASSFRVSSYEQYF
.	TRBD1	20	TRBV27	TRBJ2-6	TGTGCCAGCAGTCCTACCCGGACAGGGCTGATACCCTCTGGGGCCAACGTCCTGACTTTC	CASSPTRTGLIPSGANVLTF
once	TRBD2	16	TRBV2	TRBJ2-4	TGTGCCAGCAGCCTCCGGGGGGAGGGCCTGCGCAACATTCAGTACTTC	CASSLRGEGLRNIQYF
.	.	15	TRBV4-3	TRBJ2-1	TGCGCCAGCAGCCAAGCCCGGGCCGGGGCCAATGAGCAGTTCTTC	CASSQARAGANEQFF
.	TRBD1	16	TRBV19	TRBJ1-2	TGTGCCAGTAGTATCTCGCTCCTGACAGGGAACTATGGCTACACCTTC	CASSISLLTGNYGYTF
.	TRBD1	16	TRBV27	TRBJ1-1	TGTGCCAGCAGTGCCGACAGGGGATTTCCCGACACTGAAGCTTTCTTT	CASSADRGFPDTEAFF
.	.	9	TRBV29-1	TRBJ2-1	TGCAGCGTTGACGATGAGCAGTTCTTC	CSVDDEQFF
.	TRBD2	15	TRBV2	TRBJ2-7	TGTGCCAGCAATGGACTAGCGGGAGAGACCTACGAGCAGTACTTC	CASNGLAGETYEQYF
.	.	15	TRBV27	TRBJ2-5	TGTGCCAGCAGTTCGGGACTCGGGTACTTGGAGACCCAGTACTTC	CASSSGLGYLETQYF
.	.	14	TRBV5-8	TRBJ1-1	TGTGCCAGCAGCGCGAGACACGAAAACACTGAAGCTTTCTTT	CASSARHENTEAFF
.	.	13	TRBV9	TRBJ2-2	TGTGCCAGCAGCGTTTGGCAGTCCGGGGAGCTGTTTTTT	CASSVWQSGELFF
once	.	14	TRBV11-2	TRBJ2-5	TGTGCCAGCAGCAAACCGGACGGTCAAGAGACCCAGTACTTC	CASSKPDGQETQYF
.	.	13	TRBV28	TRBJ2-5	TGTGCCAGCAGGCTAGGGAGACAAGAGACCCAGTACTTC	CASRLGRQETQYF
.	TRBD1	17	TRBV28	TRBJ2-3	TGTGCCAGCCGGCAGAGAACCGGACAGGGGAAGTCAGGTACGCAGTATTTT	CASRQRTGQGKSGTQYF
.	.	13	TRBV28	TRBJ2-3	TGTGCCAGCAGTCCCTCTAGCACAGATACGCAGTATTTT	CASSPSSTDTQYF
.	.	13	TRBV27	TRBJ2-7	TGTGCCAGCAGTTTTGCGGAAACCTACGAGCAGTACTTC	CASSFAETYEQYF
.	.	15	TRBV7-9	TRBJ2-5	TGTGCCAGCAGCCTACGGGACCGTCCAGGGGAGACCCAGTACTTC	CASSLRDRPGETQYF
.	TRBD2	16	TRBV27	TRBJ2-7	TGTGCCAGCAGTTCTTTGGGAGTCGGGGGGACCTACGAGCAGTACTTC	CASSSLGVGGTYEQYF
.	TRBD2	16	TRBV5-6	TRBJ2-7	TGTGCCAGCAGTCTTTGGATTAGCGGGACACTATACGAGCAGTACTTC	CASSLWISGTLYEQYF
.	.	16	TRBV7-9	TRBJ1-5	TGTGCCAGCAGGGAACCACCCAGGGGAGTGAATCAGCCCCAGCATTTT	CASREPPRGVNQPQHF
.	.	14	TRBV4-1	TRBJ2-1	TGCGCCAGCAGCCCTACGGACACGTACAATGAGCAGTTCTTC	CASSPTDTYNEQFF
.	TRBD1	17	TRBV2	TRBJ1-3	TGTGCCAGCAGTGATCCGGGACAGGAATACTCTGGAAACACCATATATTTT	CASSDPGQEYSGNTIYF
once	.	17	TRBV5-1	TRBJ2-5	TGCGCCAGCAGCTTGGTTGTTAACGGGGAGGCTGGAGAGACCCAGTACTTC	CASSLVVNGEAGETQYF
.	TRBD1	16	TRBV29-1	TRBJ1-2	TGCAGCGTTGAAGAGGGACAGGGGGCGCGGTACTATGGCTACACCTTC	CSVEEGQGARYYGYTF
.	.	14	TRBV29-1	TRBJ1-4	TGCAGCGTTGTTACCTTAGCAACTAATGAAAAACTGTTTTTT	CSVVTLATNEKLFF
.	.	14	TRBV9	TRBJ2-7	TGTGCCAGCAGCGTAGCTTTGGAAAGCTACGAGCAGTACTTC	CASSVALESYEQYF
.	.	17	TRBV27	TRBJ1-4	TGTGCCAGCAGTTTATCTGAAGGGGACGGACCAAATGAAAAACTGTTTTTT	CASSLSEGDGPNEKLFF
.	TRBD1	14	TRBV12-5	TRBJ2-7	TGTGCTAGTGGTTTGGGGACAGGAGTCTACGAGCAGTACTTC	CASGLGTGVYEQYF
.	TRBD2	16	TRBV27	TRBJ2-7	TGTGCCAGCAGTTTAGTGGGAGGGACGGCGTCCTACGAGCAGTACTTC	CASSLVGGTASYEQYF
.	.	11	TRBV13	TRBJ2-7	TGTGCCAGCAAGGGGTCGGACGAGCAGTACTTC	CASKGSDEQYF
.	TRBD1	15	TRBV4-1	TRBJ1-2	TGCGCCAGCAGCCAAGAGGCAGGACAGGGATATGGCTACACCTTC	CASSQEAGQGYGYTF
.	TRBD1	15	TRBV18	TRBJ2-1	TGTGCCAGCTCACCACCGGACAGGGCCTACAATGAGCAGTTCTTC	CASSPPDRAYNEQFF
.	TRBD1	15	TRBV7-2	TRBJ1-3	TGTGCCAGCAGCTCCCCGGACAGGGCTGGAAACACCATATATTTT	CASSSPDRAGNTIYF
once	TRBD2	17	TRBV11-2	TRBJ2-7	TGTGCCAGCAGCCCGGGGACTAGCGGGATGAATTACTACGAGCAGTACTTC	CASSPGTSGMNYYEQYF
.	.	18	TRBV12-5	TRBJ1-3	TGTGCTAGTGGTTTGGTAAGGGAGGGACTGATTTCTGGAAACACCATATATTTT	CASGLVREGLISGNTIYF
.	TRBD1	14	TRBV25-1	TRBJ2-7	TGTGCCAGCTCCGGGACAGGGGGCATGTACGAGCAGTACTTC	CASSGTGGMYEQYF
few	.	15	TRBV7-9	TRBJ1-6	TGTGCCAGCAGCTTAGGGGCAGATTATAATTCACCCCTCCACTTT	CASSLGADYNSPLHF
.	TRBD2	15	TRBV9	TRBJ2-1	TGTGCCAGCAGCATAGCGGGGGGGTCCTACAATGAGCAGTTCTTC	CASSIAGGSYNEQFF
once	.	14	TRBV19	TRBJ1-2	TGTGCCAGTAGTAGGGGCCTCAGGGGCGAAGGCTACACCTTC	CASSRGLRGEGYTF
.	.	14	TRBV9	TRBJ1-1	TGTGCCAGCAGCGTAGACCCGGACAACACTGAAGCTTTCTTT	CASSVDPDNTEAFF
.	.	14	TRBV14	TRBJ2-7	TGTGCCAGCAGCCAAGCGGGATGGGCCTACGAGCAGTACTTC	CASSQAGWAYEQYF
.	TRBD1	18	TRBV19	TRBJ2-2	TGTGCCAGTAGTATTCTGGGGACAGGGGGCCCGAACACCGGGGAGCTGTTTTTT	CASSILGTGGPNTGELFF
once	TRBD2	15	TRBV6-1	TRBJ2-7	TGTGCCAGCAGTGAAGCCGGGGGGGTCCTCTACGAGCAGTACTTC	CASSEAGGVLYEQYF